These T cell receptor beta chains were read from a single sample in a study of T-cell memory formation after mild COVID-19. TCRdb called the 5' RACE reads again in MiXCR, with one record for every CDR3 protein. The sample records 110,000 or so distinct CDR3 sequences, about a fifth being singletons. Source material: PBMCs or a T cell subset sorted from them (not recorded which). Receptors were obtained from a man younger than 35 who had mild COVID-19 (a few samples of this study predate the infection). Cell type and time point are not known. CDR3s include the opening cysteine and the closing phenylalanine or tryptophan. Each record gives: clone size, J gene, D gene, V gene, CDR3 DNA, CDR3 protein. D genes are given only for firm matches. Size values are once, few and many counts, or a class for expanded clones, and some rows have none.

>few|TRBJ1-2|-|TRBV6-5
TGTGCCAGCCGATTCGGGACCGGGTTCTATGGCTACACCTTC
CASRFGTGFYGYTF
>few|TRBJ2-5|TRBD1|TRBV29-1
TGCAGCGCCGAGGTGACAGGGGAGTCGGCCCAGTACTTC
CSAEVTGESAQYF
>few|TRBJ2-2|TRBD2|TRBV7-6
TGTGCCAGCAGCCGAGCGGGGGCCAACACCGGGGAGCTGTTTTTT
CASSRAGANTGELFF
>-|TRBJ2-7|-|TRBV7-9
TGTGCCAGCAGCTTAGTCGATCGGGAGCAGTACTTC
CASSLVDREQYF
>-|TRBJ2-7|-|TRBV27
TGTGCCAGCAGTTTAAAGTGGGGGGGCTCGCACGAGCAGTACTTC
CASSLKWGGSHEQYF
>-|TRBJ2-3|-|TRBV7-2
TGTGCCAGCAGCTCCACAATAGCGGCTAGCACAGATACGCAGTATTTT
CASSSTIAASTDTQYF
>many|TRBJ2-3|TRBD2|TRBV5-4
TGTGCCAGCAGCTGGGTAGCGGGGTCCGGAAGCACAGATACGCAGTATTTT
CASSWVAGSGSTDTQYF
>few|TRBJ2-1|-|TRBV15
TGTGCCACCAGCAGAGATTACCCTGATGTTTGGCAGGCCTACAATGAGCAGTTCTTC
CATSRDYPDVWQAYNEQFF
>-|TRBJ2-7|-|TRBV6-2/TRBV6-3
TGTGCCAGCAGCTATAGCGGAATGGGCTACGAGCAGTACTTC
CASSYSGMGYEQYF
>-|TRBJ2-7|-|TRBV18
TGTGCCAGCTCACCTGGGCGACATTCCTACGAGCAGTACTTC
CASSPGRHSYEQYF
>-|TRBJ1-1|-|TRBV6-5
TGTGCCAGCAGTTCACCTCTCGCGGACACTGAAGCTTTCTTT
CASSSPLADTEAFF
>once|TRBJ1-1|TRBD1|TRBV15
TGTGCCACCAGACCCCGACGTCAGGGGGCCACTGAAGCTTTCTTT
CATRPRRQGATEAFF
>-|TRBJ2-5|-|TRBV29-1
TGCAGCGTTGAGGAAACCCAAGAGACCCAGTACTTC
CSVEETQETQYF
>-|TRBJ2-7|-|TRBV12-3/TRBV12-4
TGTGCCAGCAGCCCAGAATCCTACGAGCAGTACTTC
CASSPESYEQYF
>-|TRBJ1-4|TRBD1|TRBV4-3
TGCGCCAGCAGCCTGAGGGAGGCGGACAGGACAACTAATGAAAAACTGTTTTTT
CASSLREADRTTNEKLFF
>few|TRBJ2-2|-|TRBV5-1
TGCGCCAGCAGCTTGTCGGGTGGTAGTCCCGGGGAGCTGTTTTTT
CASSLSGGSPGELFF
>few|TRBJ1-1|-|TRBV3-1
TGTGCCAGCAGGGACACTGAAGCTTTCTTT
CASRDTEAFF
>-|TRBJ2-7|TRBD1|TRBV19
TGTGCCAGTAGTCACGGACAGGGAACAGGCTACGAGCAGTACTTC
CASSHGQGTGYEQYF
>-|TRBJ2-2|-|TRBV11-2
TGTGCCAGCAGCTTACGGTCGGGGACCGGGGAGCTGTTTTTT
CASSLRSGTGELFF
>-|TRBJ2-3|-|TRBV7-8
TGTGCCAGCAGCTCCCCGGGACTTGTTAGTGGAGATACGCAGTATTTT
CASSSPGLVSGDTQYF
>-|TRBJ2-7|TRBD1|TRBV6-5
TGTGCCAGCAGCCGGACAGGCTACGAGCAGTACTTC
CASSRTGYEQYF
>few|TRBJ1-2|-|TRBV4-1
TGCGCCAGCAGCCAAGGGTTCTCCCCTTTCTATGGCTACACCTTC
CASSQGFSPFYGYTF
>-|TRBJ2-5|-|TRBV7-9
TGTGCCAGCAGCTACGACCAAGAGACCCAGTACTTC
CASSYDQETQYF
>-|TRBJ1-5|-|TRBV6-5
TGTGCCAGCAGTTACAGTAGCAATCAGCCCCAGCATTTT
CASSYSSNQPQHF
>-|TRBJ2-1|TRBD2|TRBV3-1
TGTGCCAGCAGCCAAGGGTGGGGACTAGTATCGCATGAGCAGTTCTTC
CASSQGWGLVSHEQFF
>-|TRBJ2-3|-|TRBV7-2
TGTGCCAGCTTTTGGGGGAGGACGCAGTATTTT
CASFWGRTQYF
>few|TRBJ2-7|TRBD2|TRBV4-1
TGCGCCAGCAGCCAAGAGGGACTAGTAGGGTACGAGCAGTACTTC
CASSQEGLVGYEQYF
>few|TRBJ2-1|-|TRBV3-1
TGTGCCAGCAGCCAAGATTCCGGGGCCTACAATGAGCAGTTCTTC
CASSQDSGAYNEQFF
>-|TRBJ2-7|-|TRBV6-5
TGTGCCAGCAGTTTTAACCCGGACAGCTACGAGCAGTACTTC
CASSFNPDSYEQYF
>-|TRBJ2-6|-|TRBV2
TGTGCCAGCAGCGTTTCCAGGCTCTCTGGGGCCAACGTCCTGACTTTC
CASSVSRLSGANVLTF
>-|TRBJ2-1|-|TRBV5-6
TGTGCCAGCAGCTTGATGTTGAGTACAGGGAGCTCCTACAATGAGCAGTTCTTC
CASSLMLSTGSSYNEQFF
>-|TRBJ2-2|TRBD1|TRBV6-5
TGTGCCAGCAGTTACGGACAGGGGTTCACCGGGGAGCTGTTTTTT
CASSYGQGFTGELFF
>few|TRBJ2-4|-|TRBV7-9
TGTGCCAGCAGCTTCGGACCTCGTGTTTTGCAAAACATTCAGTACTTC
CASSFGPRVLQNIQYF
>-|TRBJ2-7|-|TRBV9
TGTGCCAGCAGCCCCCTTGTCCCCGCCACCCTCTACGAGCAGTACTTC
CASSPLVPATLYEQYF
>-|TRBJ2-7|-|TRBV29-1
TGCAGCGCGTCATGGGATTCCTACGAGCAGTACTTC
CSASWDSYEQYF
>-|TRBJ2-3|TRBD2|TRBV6-5
TGTGCCAGCAGTTACTCGGGGACTAGCGGGGTGGATACGCAGTATTTT
CASSYSGTSGVDTQYF
>few|TRBJ2-6|-|TRBV10-3
TGTGCCATCAGATCTGGGGCCAACGTCCTGACTTTC
CAIRSGANVLTF
>few|TRBJ1-5|-|TRBV6-2/TRBV6-3
TGTGCCAGCAGCTGGGACGATGGGGGCAATCAGCCCCAGCATTTT
CASSWDDGGNQPQHF
>few|TRBJ2-1|-|TRBV3-1
TGTGCCAGCAGTCCAGGACATTCGGTGAACAATGAGCAGTTCTTC
CASSPGHSVNNEQFF
>-|TRBJ2-7|-|TRBV4-2
TGTGCCAGCAGCCAAGAAGGAGGGTTGACCGACTACGAGCAGTACTTC
CASSQEGGLTDYEQYF
>-|TRBJ2-5|-|TRBV4-1
TGCGCCAGCAGCCAAGCGCCGGGGAAAGAGACCCAGTACTTC
CASSQAPGKETQYF
>-|TRBJ2-5|-|TRBV2
TGTGCCAGCATAATAGAGGATCCGGCCCAGTACTTC
CASIIEDPAQYF
>-|TRBJ1-1|-|TRBV4-1
TGCGCCAGCAGCCCCCTTCTCAGGGGAACTGAAGCTTTCTTT
CASSPLLRGTEAFF
>few|TRBJ1-1|TRBD1|TRBV29-1
TGCAGCGTTCCGGGACAGGAGAGGAACACTGAAGCTTTCTTT
CSVPGQERNTEAFF
>-|TRBJ2-7|-|TRBV25-1
TGTGCCAGCAGTGACTCCCGGGGACCCTACGAGCAGTACTTC
CASSDSRGPYEQYF
>-|TRBJ2-1|TRBD1|TRBV9
TGTGCCAGCAGCGTGAAGAGGGGGCCTGAAATTGGCAATGAGCAGTTCTTC
CASSVKRGPEIGNEQFF
>few|TRBJ2-3|TRBD2|TRBV5-1
TGCGCCAGCAGCTTGGAGAATACGGGGGGGCCGACAGATACGCAGTATTTT
CASSLENTGGPTDTQYF
>-|TRBJ1-5|TRBD1|TRBV7-9
TGTGCCAGCAGTCGGACAGGGGACAATCAGCCCCAGCATTTT
CASSRTGDNQPQHF
>-|TRBJ1-6|-|TRBV27
TGTGCCAGCAGTTTAAGTCCCGGGACGGTAAATTCACCCCTCCACTTT
CASSLSPGTVNSPLHF
>few|TRBJ1-1|-|TRBV12-3/TRBV12-4
TGTGCCAGCAGTCCTGGACCGGGCACTGAAGCTTTCTTT
CASSPGPGTEAFF
>-|TRBJ1-5|-|TRBV15
TGTGCCACCAGCAGAGATAGGGGCCTTAATCAGCCCCAGCATTTT
CATSRDRGLNQPQHF